Listed here are 22 T cell receptor beta chains from one sample, sequenced in a study of shared clonotypes between healthy human individuals. Naive CD8 isolation took CD45RO-negative cells positively selected for CCR7 and excluded terminally differentiated effector memory CD45RA+ cells. This table comes from immunoSEQ multiplex PCR, and its TCRdb copy is limited to in-frame clones, with some not included. The sample records around 1.9 million clones, 85% to 95% being singletons. Sequencing was carried out using naive CD8+ T cells from PBMCs. The receptors derive from a man between 18 and 29 years old in good health. Some clones in this sample may be carry-over from other donors' samples.

This chain connects TRBV15 to TRBJ1-2; a possible D gene is TRBD1 (6 bases). Germline lookup yields CDR1 LNHNV and CDR2 YYDKDF (reference sequence). The length of the CDR3 is 15 residues. Trimming removed 0 bases from V and 3 bases from J, with 11 bases in between. CDR3 region: CATSRDRHRDYGYTF. DNA for the CDR3: TGTGCCACCAGCAGAGATCGCCACAGGGACTATGGCTACACCTTC.

The chain's CDR3 is CASSQVFLPSYNEQFF. CDR3 in DNA: TGTGCCAGCAGCCAAGTCTTCCTTCCCTCCTACAATGAGCAGTTCTTC. The V and J genes are TRBV14 and TRBJ2-1; D ambiguous. V was clipped by 1 base and J by 0 bases, with 10 bases between them. CDR3 size: 16 residues. The germline CDR1 and CDR2 sequences are SGHDN and FVKESK.

The chain links TRBV27 to TRBJ1-5, with 7 bases aligning to TRBD1. The germline gives CDR1 MNHEY, CDR2 SMNVEV (reference sequence). The length of the CDR3 is 16 residues. Losses at the gene ends were 5 bases for V and 3 bases for J; bases not matched to a gene: 10. Here the CDR3 reads CASSASTGEYNQPQHF. CDR3 coding DNA: TGTGCCAGCAGTGCGTCCACAGGGGAGTACAATCAGCCCCAGCATTTT.

This clone has just one count. V usage is TRBV28 and J usage is TRBJ1-2; D call uncertain. Trimming pared 2 bases from V and 4 bases from J, leaving 8 bases between. Germline values: CDR1 MDHEN, CDR2 SYDVKM. The CDR3 has 13 residues. The CDR3 coding sequence is TGTGCCAGCAGTTTAAGGATGTCCTATGGCTACACCTTC. Residues: CASSLRMSYGYTF.

The chain has TRBV5-1 and TRBJ1-2, with D uncertain. The CDR3 extends over 14 amino acids. Germline loops: CDR1 SGHRS, CDR2 YFSETQ. V was trimmed by 4 bases and J by 6 bases, leaving 16 bases between them. This chain's CDR3 is CASSARTVLDGYTF. The CDR3 DNA follows: TGCGCCAGCAGCGCCCGGACGGTTTTGGATGGCTACACCTTC.

V is TRBV2 and J is TRBJ1-1, with 9 bases lining up with TRBD1. With 10 bases clipped from V and 5 bases from J, the junction kept 11 bases outside the gene matches. This CDR3 has 14 residues. Germline V gene lookup returns CDR1 SNHLY and CDR2 FYNNEI. The CDR3 loop reads CATGQGVPETEAFF. The CDR3, as DNA: TGTGCCACGGGACAGGGAGTACCCGAGACTGAAGCTTTCTTT. Full variable domain (missing parts from reference TRBV2 and TRBJ1-1): EPEVTQTPSHQVTQMGQEVILRCVPISNHLYFYWYRQILGQKVEFLVSFYNNEISEKSEIFDDQFSVERPDGSNFTLKIRSTKLEDSAMYFCATGQGVPETEAFFGQGTRLTVV.

This clone was seen a handful of times. The chain employs TRBV19 and TRBJ1-5; unclear D gene. V was pared by 6 bases and J by 0 bases, with 12 bases between. The germline V gene encodes CDR1 LNHDA and CDR2 SQIVND (reference sequence). The CDR3 sequence is 15 residues long. In DNA, the CDR3 is TGTGCCAGTAGACCTGGACTGATTAGCAATCAGCCCCAGCATTTT. It encodes CASRPGLISNQPQHF.

V gene TRBV7-8 combines with J gene TRBJ2-4; D possibly matches TRBD1 or TRBD2 (6 bases each). V was pared by 2 bases and J by 8 bases, with 16 bases between. The CDR3 sequence is 15 residues long. Germline V gene data show CDR1 as SGHVS and CDR2 as FQNEAQ. The CDR3 nucleotides are TGTGCCAGCAGCTTATCCCGGGGGCGCGGGGACATTCAGTACTTC. Protein: CASSLSRGRGDIQYF.

With regard to this clone: Additional DNA sequences in this sample encode the identical CDR3. J is TRBJ2-1 and V is TRBV4-1; weak D call: TRBD2 (6 bases). The ends were cut back, 4 bases at V and 4 bases at J, with 11 bases in the middle. The CDR3 covers 14 residues. Germline V gene sequence: CDR1 MGHRA, CDR2 YSYEKL. The CDR3 DNA sequence: TGCGCCAGCAGCCTCCGGAGGGGATACAATGAGCAGTTCTTC. Its protein is CASSLRRGYNEQFF.

The chain recombines TRBV10-1 with TRBJ2-2; 12 nucleotides line up with TRBD2. The CDR3 totals 19 residues. V lost 8 bases, J lost 5 bases, and 18 bases stayed unmatched. CDR1 is WNHNN, CDR2 SYGVQD, per germline (reference sequence). The CDR3 reads CASREPSGRAQDLTGELFF. CDR3 bases: TGCGCCAGCCGAGAGCCTAGCGGGAGGGCCCAGGACCTTACCGGGGAGCTGTTTTTT.

The J gene is TRBJ2-3, the V gene TRBV9; 8 nucleotides match TRBD2. There are 17 residues in the CDR3. J gave up 4 bases and V 1 base, and 11 bases lay outside the gene matches. In germline, CDR1 is SGDLS, CDR2 YYNGEE. CDR3 DNA: TGTGCCAGCAGCGTAAGGGCAGAGCGGGAGAGGGCAGATACGCAGTATTTT. Translating it yields CASSVRAERERADTQYF.

The chain recombines TRBV6-1 with TRBJ2-7; 8 positions match TRBD2. V trimming: 5 bases; J trimming: 3 bases; junction bases outside the gene matches: 3. This CDR3 contains 13 residues. Germline V gene sequence: CDR1 MNHNS, CDR2 SASEGT. CDR3 sequence reads: CASSSLADYEQYF. In DNA, the CDR3 is TGTGCCAGCAGTTCACTAGCGGACTACGAGCAGTACTTC.

Comment on this clone: This same CDR3 is encoded by further DNA sequences in the sample. The chain carries TRBV7-9 and TRBJ2-7, with 9 bases identical to TRBD2. In germline, CDR1 is SEHNR, CDR2 FQNEAQ (reference sequence). CDR3 length equals 13 residues. V lost 3 bases to trimming and J lost 4 bases; unmatched junction nucleotides: 1. The CDR3 nucleotides read TGTGCCAGCAGCTTGACTAGCGGTTACGAGCAGTACTTC. The encoded protein is CASSLTSGYEQYF.

The chain couples TRBV5-1 to TRBJ2-1, with D maybe TRBD2 (6 bases). Germline V gene data show CDR1 as SGHRS and CDR2 as YFSETQ. The CDR3 spans 13 residues. Trimming took off 2 bases at V and 7 bases at J, with 10 bases between the two ends. The CDR3 DNA sequence: TGCGCCAGCAGCTTTCAGCGGGTTAATGAGCAGTTCTTC. This translates into CASSFQRVNEQFF.

This CDR3 reads CASSLSGRTEAFF. In nucleotides, the CDR3 is TGTGCCAGCAGCTTGTCGGGGCGGACTGAAGCTTTCTTT. J is TRBJ1-1 and V is TRBV13, with D perhaps matching TRBD1 (5 bases). This CDR3 is built from 13 residues. The germline CDR1 and CDR2 sequences are PRHDT and FYEKMQ (reference sequence). Trimming shortened V by 3 bases and J by 5 bases, and 10 bases separated the two germline ends.

The rearrangement links TRBV29-1 to TRBJ1-1; maybe TRBD1 (5 bases). The CDR3 extends over 12 amino acids. V was trimmed by 7 bases and J by 6 bases, leaving 15 bases between them. CDR1 is SQVTM and CDR2 is ANQGSEA in the germline V gene. The CDR3 reads CSATGLEAEAFF. In DNA, the CDR3 is TGCAGCGCAACGGGACTCGAGGCTGAAGCTTTCTTT.

Points on this clone: In the same sample, other DNA sequences code for this CDR3. The chain carries TRBV6-5 and TRBJ2-1; 7 positions agree with TRBD1. Trimming removed 6 bases from V and 0 bases from J; junction bases left unmatched: 2. CDR1 MNHEY and CDR2 SVGAGI come from the germline V gene. The CDR3 length is 14 residues. CDR3 region: CASRRQGSYNEQFF. The DNA of the CDR3 is TGTGCCAGCAGAAGACAGGGCTCCTACAATGAGCAGTTCTTC.

The V and J genes are TRBV27 and TRBJ1-4; D not certain. Per germline, CDR1 MNHEY and CDR2 SMNVEV (reference sequence). The V gene lost 2 bases and the J gene lost 7 bases, with 14 bases spanning the gap. The CDR3 runs to 15 residues. CDR3 sequence: CASSLTPVRLEKLFF. Written as DNA, the CDR3 is TGTGCCAGCAGTTTAACCCCCGTAAGACTTGAAAAACTGTTTTTT. The full variable domain, completed using reference TRBV27 and TRBJ1-4, is EAQVTQNPRYLITVTGKKLTVTCSQNMNHEYMSWYRQDPGLGLRQIYYSMNVEVTDKGDVPEGYKVSRKEKRNFPLILESPSPNQTSLYFCASSLTPVRLEKLFFGSGTQLSVL.

The genes are TRBV27 and TRBJ1-2; 9 bases map to TRBD1. The V gene's germline CDR1 is MNHEY and CDR2 SMNVEV (reference sequence). The CDR3 totals 15 residues. Trimming cost V 3 bases and J 4 bases; bases outside gene matches: 6. CDR3 in DNA: TGTGCCAGCAGTTTCACCGGGACAGGGACCTATGGCTACACCTTC. This gives the protein CASSFTGTGTYGYTF.

The chain links TRBV6-1 to TRBJ2-3; perhaps TRBD1 as D (6 bases). Germline CDR1 and CDR2: MNHNS and SASEGT. Trimming removed 2 bases from V and 5 bases from J, with 14 bases in between. The CDR3 length is 15 residues. CDR3 region: CASSERGLAGDTQYF. CDR3 nucleotide sequence: TGTGCCAGCAGTGAAAGGGGGTTGGCTGGAGATACGCAGTATTTT.

The chain is built from TRBV15 and TRBJ2-5, with 10 bases matching TRBD1. Germline V lookup: CDR1 LNHNV, CDR2 YYDKDF (reference sequence). CDR3 length equals 17 residues. Losses at the gene ends were 3 bases for V and 3 bases for J; bases not matched to a gene: 10. The CDR3 sequence: CATSRSRQGARKETQYF. CDR3 sequence (DNA): TGTGCCACCAGCAGGAGCAGACAGGGGGCGCGAAAAGAGACCCAGTACTTC.

Of note for this clone: The same CDR3 also results from other DNA sequences found in this sample. The genes are TRBV2 and TRBJ1-2, with a weak D call TRBD1 (5 bases). Germline CDR1 reads SNHLY; CDR2 reads FYNNEI. V lost 1 base and J 8 bases, leaving 11 bases between the germline ends. This CDR3 contains 13 residues. The CDR3 spells CASSEVQGYGYTF. CDR3 bases: TGTGCCAGCAGTGAAGTGCAGGGTTACGGCTACACCTTC.